These T cell receptor beta chains were read from a single sample in a study of control samples from healthy donors and cancer patients. The table came from immunoSEQ multiplex PCR; TCRdb's copy has only in-frame clones and leaves some out. The sample yields 170,000 or so clones, around 94% seen once. The sequencing input was blood. All receptors derive from a woman aged 18-29 years in good health. The CDR3 runs from the conserved cysteine through the conserved F or W. The order of the fields is clone size, V gene, J gene, D gene, CDR3 protein, CDR3 DNA. The D gene is left open where the match is weak. Some rows have no size entry. The others give once, few or many, or a class for an expanded clone.

NA	TRBV4-3	TRBJ2-7	NA	CASSQEPGPTYEQYF	TGCGCCAGCAGCCAAGAACCGGGACCGACCTACGAGCAGTACTTC
NA	TRBV10-3	TRBJ2-5	TRBD2	CAISATSGETQYF	TGTGCCATCAGTGCCACTAGCGGGGAGACCCAGTACTTC
NA	TRBV28	TRBJ1-5	NA	CASSPSRFGNQPQHF	TGTGCCAGCAGCCCCTCAAGGTTTGGCAATCAGCCCCAGCATTTT
once	TRBV10-3	TRBJ1-2	NA	CAISGREYGYTF	TGTGCCATCAGTGGCAGGGAATATGGCTACACCTTC
NA	TRBV5-4	TRBJ1-2	TRBD1	CASSFPPETGNGYTF	TGTGCCAGCAGCTTTCCTCCCGAGACAGGGAATGGCTACACCTTC
once	TRBV7-2	TRBJ2-2	NA	CASSQVSNTGELFF	TGTGCCAGCAGTCAGGTTTCAAACACCGGGGAGCTGTTTTTT
NA	TRBV29-1	TRBJ2-7	NA	CSGWDGPYEQYF	TGCAGCGGCTGGGACGGTCCCTACGAGCAGTACTTC
NA	TRBV7-9	TRBJ1-1	TRBD1	CASSLGTGGETEAFF	TGTGCCAGCAGCCTGGGGACAGGGGGAGAAACTGAAGCTTTCTTT
NA	TRBV6-1	TRBJ2-7	TRBD2	CASSGTRLAGSYEQYF	TGTGCCAGCAGTGGCACGAGACTAGCGGGCTCCTACGAGCAGTACTTC
NA	TRBV28	TRBJ1-2	NA	CASSFGLDGYTF	TGTGCCAGCAGTTTCGGCCTCGATGGCTACACCTTC
NA	TRBV5-1	TRBJ2-7	TRBD2	CASSLSGRDEQYF	TGCGCCAGCAGCTTGAGCGGGAGGGACGAGCAGTACTTC
once	TRBV28	TRBJ2-5	NA	CASSSGGGLETQYF	TGTGCCAGCAGTTCTGGTGGGGGGCTAGAGACCCAGTACTTC
NA	TRBV28	TRBJ1-2	NA	CASRTPPLNYGYTF	TGTGCCAGCAGAACCCCACCACTTAACTATGGCTACACCTTC
NA	TRBV3-1/TRBV3-2	TRBJ1-6	NA	CASSQVDSPLHF	TGTGCCAGCAGCCAAGTAGATTCACCCCTCCACTTT
NA	TRBV13	TRBJ2-4	NA	CASSPRGGKNIQYF	TGTGCCAGCAGCCCAAGGGGGGGCAAAAACATTCAGTACTTC
NA	TRBV11-2	TRBJ2-7	NA	CASSTKGTRYEQYF	TGTGCCAGCAGCACCAAGGGGACTCGCTACGAGCAGTACTTC
NA	TRBV7-6	TRBJ2-1	TRBD2	CASSLAPGLVSNEQFF	TGTGCCAGCAGCTTAGCGCCCGGACTAGTTTCCAATGAGCAGTTCTTC
once	TRBV10-1	TRBJ1-1	NA	CASSESHSTEAFF	TGCGCCAGCAGTGAGAGCCACTCCACTGAAGCTTTCTTT
NA	TRBV25-1	TRBJ1-1	TRBD1	CASSDNRGQVEAFF	TGTGCCAGCAGTGACAACAGGGGGCAGGTTGAAGCTTTCTTT
NA	TRBV5-4	TRBJ1-1	NA	CASSLDSTEAFF	TGTGCCAGCAGCTTGGACAGCACTGAAGCTTTCTTT
NA	TRBV29-1	TRBJ2-3	NA	CSVATSGVADTQYF	TGCAGCGTTGCGACGTCGGGAGTAGCAGATACGCAGTATTTT
NA	TRBV6-2/TRBV6-3	TRBJ1-6	NA	CASSYRSSYNSPLHF	TGTGCCAGCAGTTACCGCAGCTCCTATAATTCACCCCTCCACTTT
NA	TRBV7-2	TRBJ1-1	NA	CASSFQGSEAFF	TGTGCCAGCAGCTTTCAGGGAAGTGAAGCTTTCTTT
NA	TRBV7-7	TRBJ2-1	NA	CASSLVAGARGEQFF	TGTGCTAGCAGCTTAGTGGCAGGGGCGCGAGGTGAGCAGTTCTTC
NA	TRBV28	TRBJ1-5	NA	CASSIIEWSRGQPQHF	TGTGCCAGCAGCATTATCGAATGGTCAAGGGGGCAGCCCCAGCATTTT
NA	TRBV2	TRBJ2-7	NA	CASKEQYF	TGTGCCAGCAAGGAGCAGTACTTC
NA	TRBV6-2/TRBV6-3	TRBJ2-1	NA	CASSPDYYNEQFF	TGTGCCAGCAGCCCGGACTACTACAATGAGCAGTTCTTC
NA	TRBV5-4	TRBJ2-4	NA	CASSLDGGRENIQYF	TGTGCCAGCAGCTTGGATGGCGGCCGGGAAAACATTCAGTACTTC
NA	TRBV6-7	TRBJ2-7	TRBD1	CASLPRDRATSYEQYF	TGTGCCAGCCTTCCGAGGGACAGGGCCACCTCCTACGAGCAGTACTTC
NA	TRBV18	TRBJ1-5	NA	CASSPGEDQPQHF	TGTGCCAGCTCACCGGGGGAGGATCAGCCCCAGCATTTT
NA	TRBV18	TRBJ1-1	NA	CASSPPAGAGTEAFF	TGTGCCAGCTCACCACCAGCAGGGGCTGGTACTGAAGCTTTCTTT
NA	TRBV19	TRBJ1-5	NA	CASSIVGDSNQPQHF	TGTGCCAGTAGTATAGTTGGTGATAGCAATCAGCCCCAGCATTTT
NA	TRBV10-1	TRBJ2-3	NA	CASSQGWSDTQYF	TGCGCCAGCAGCCAAGGCTGGTCAGATACGCAGTATTTT
NA	TRBV5-1	TRBJ2-3	NA	CASSFASTDTQYF	TGCGCCAGCAGCTTTGCGTCTACAGATACGCAGTATTTT
NA	TRBV24-1	TRBJ2-3	TRBD2	CATSDFGGSTDTQYF	TGTGCCACCAGTGATTTCGGGGGGAGCACAGATACGCAGTATTTT
NA	TRBV7-9	TRBJ1-5	TRBD1	CASSSGGNNQPQHF	TGTGCCAGCAGCTCAGGGGGGAACAATCAGCCCCAGCATTTT
NA	TRBV28	TRBJ1-4	NA	CASAPQGREKLFF	TGTGCCAGCGCGCCACAGGGCAGAGAAAAACTGTTTTTT
NA	TRBV29-1	TRBJ1-1	TRBD1	CSVEQGGSTEAFF	TGCAGCGTTGAACAGGGGGGGAGCACTGAAGCTTTCTTT
NA	TRBV4-1	TRBJ1-3	NA	CASSRLQPGVGNTIYF	TGCGCCAGCAGCCGATTACAGCCGGGGGTTGGAAACACCATATATTTT
NA	TRBV11-2	TRBJ2-3	NA	CASSPPLTADTQYF	TGTGCCAGCAGCCCCCCTTTAACCGCAGATACGCAGTATTTT
NA	TRBV27	TRBJ2-1	TRBD1	CASSIQGAYNEQFF	TGTGCCAGCAGTATACAGGGGGCCTACAATGAGCAGTTCTTC
NA	TRBV9	TRBJ1-6	TRBD1	CASSPMDRVYSPLHF	TGTGCCAGCAGCCCCATGGACAGGGTATATTCACCCCTCCACTTT
NA	TRBV6-5	TRBJ2-3	NA	CASNPSWGTDTQYF	TGTGCCAGCAATCCTAGCTGGGGCACAGATACGCAGTATTTT
NA	TRBV7-2	TRBJ1-5	TRBD1	CASSPGGLQPQHF	TGTGCCAGCAGCCCAGGGGGCCTTCAGCCCCAGCATTTT
NA	TRBV11-2	TRBJ1-1	TRBD1	CASSARRQGEAFF	TGTGCCAGCAGCGCTCGCCGACAGGGTGAAGCTTTCTTT
NA	TRBV6-2/TRBV6-3	TRBJ1-2	NA	CASSYSTGGDYGYTF	TGTGCCAGCAGTTACTCGACAGGAGGGGACTATGGCTACACCTTC
NA	TRBV25-1	TRBJ2-1	TRBD2	CASSLWTSLSYNEQFF	TGTGCCAGCAGTCTATGGACTAGCCTTTCCTACAATGAGCAGTTCTTC
NA	TRBV2	TRBJ2-7	TRBD1	CASSRDRGRFEQYF	TGTGCCAGCAGCCGGGACAGGGGGCGTTTCGAGCAGTACTTC
NA	TRBV4-1	TRBJ1-4	NA	CASSRRGGAATNEKLFF	TGCGCCAGCAGCAGGCGGGGCGGCGCTGCAACTAATGAAAAACTGTTTTTT
NA	TRBV7-9	TRBJ2-2	TRBD1	CASSFHPGQGTGELFF	TGTGCCAGCAGCTTTCATCCGGGACAGGGGACCGGGGAGCTGTTTTTT
NA	TRBV6-6	TRBJ1-5	TRBD1	CASSLTGVQPQHF	TGTGCCAGCAGCCTTACAGGGGTGCAGCCCCAGCATTTT